The clone carrying this T cell receptor beta chain was recorded many times. Its target is not known. Healthy Caucasians made up all donors. The sample is drawn from a study of identical twins. Findings of the study overall: A lower insertion count was a feature of abundant cord blood beta clonotypes, with no such feature in memory repertoires. Invariant T cells like MAIT and iNKT could partly confound the zero-insertion analyses.

TCRdb used MiXCR to reprocess the 5' RACE reads, holding one entry per CDR3 protein. The sample records 500,000 to 650,000 distinct CDR3 sequences, roughly 7.2% being singletons. Per germline, CDR1 MDHEN and CDR2 SYDVKM. The CDR3 extends over 14 amino acids. With 3 bases removed from V and 1 base from J, the gap between germline ends came to 8 bases. The same sample was also studied in work on yellow fever vaccine responses in identical twins.

The origin of this receptor is a woman aged 18-35 years in good health. The V gene is TRBV28, the J gene TRBJ2-3; no reliable D call. Sequenced material: PBMCs. CDR3 loop: CASSFARGTDTQYF. The CDR3 DNA reads TGTGCCAGCAGTTTTGCGAGAGGCACAGATACGCAGTATTTT.